This T cell receptor (beta chain) was observed in a study of blood T cell repertoires in COVID-19. Overall study: Acute and convalescent COVID-19 samples came from the United States, Italy and Spain. Nucleic acid was either cDNA or gDNA, and it came from T cells, B-cell-depleted T cells, or PBMCs.

CDR3 size: 17 residues. Looked up from germline, CDR1 is KGHSH and CDR2 is LQKENI. Trimming cost V 2 bases and J 0 bases, with 16 bases left between them. Per the original methods: Researchers report that nucleated cell counts were estimated from reference gene primer amplification. TCRdb's table, derived via immunoSEQ multiplex PCR, lists solely in-frame clones and lacks some. V and J calls and clone size are copied from that table; D and trimming were computed from the DNA. The table records 220,000 or so clones, around 86% of them present only once. Recovered participants had two consecutive negative NP/OP PCR tests, healthcare professional clearance, or symptom resolution.

The chain employs TRBV18 and TRBJ1-1; TRBD1 might be the D (6 bases). This sequence was found in a woman aged 45 to 65 who had recovered from COVID-19. The sequencing input was PBMCs or T cells enriched from blood (not recorded which). CDR3 protein: CASSPSSQGPMNTEAFF. As DNA, the CDR3 is TGTGCCAGCTCACCATCGAGCCAGGGGCCCATGAACACTGAAGCTTTCTTT.